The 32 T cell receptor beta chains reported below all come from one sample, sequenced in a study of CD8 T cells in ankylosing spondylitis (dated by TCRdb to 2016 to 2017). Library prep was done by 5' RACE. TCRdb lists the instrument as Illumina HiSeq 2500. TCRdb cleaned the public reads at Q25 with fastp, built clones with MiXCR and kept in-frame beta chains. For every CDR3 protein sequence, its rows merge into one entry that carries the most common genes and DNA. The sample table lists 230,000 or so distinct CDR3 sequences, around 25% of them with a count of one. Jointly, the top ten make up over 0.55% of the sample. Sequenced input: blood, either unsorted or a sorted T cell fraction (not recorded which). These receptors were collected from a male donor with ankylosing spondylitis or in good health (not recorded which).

CDR3 coding DNA: TGTGCCAGCAGTTACTCGAGGACTTCGATAAAGCAGTTCTTC. Translation gives CASSYSRTSIKQFF. This chain connects TRBV6-5 to TRBJ2-1; TRBD2 is a possible D gene (5 bases). The CDR3 has 14 residues. The V gene's germline CDR1 is MNHEY and CDR2 SVGAGI. The ends were cut back, 0 bases at V and 11 bases at J, with 14 bases in the middle.

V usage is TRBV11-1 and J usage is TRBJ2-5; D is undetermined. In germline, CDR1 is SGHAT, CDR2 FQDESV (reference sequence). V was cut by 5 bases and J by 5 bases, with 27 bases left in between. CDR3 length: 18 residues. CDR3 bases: TGTGCCAGCAGCCGTCGGACGGCGGCTGCTGGCATTAGGGAGACCCAGTACTTC. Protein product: CASSRRTAAAGIRETQYF.

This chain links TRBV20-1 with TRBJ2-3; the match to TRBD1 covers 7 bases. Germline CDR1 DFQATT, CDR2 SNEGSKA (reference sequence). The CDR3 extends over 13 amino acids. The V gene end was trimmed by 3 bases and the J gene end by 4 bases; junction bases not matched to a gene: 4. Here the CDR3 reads CSASRGNSDTQYF. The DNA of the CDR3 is TGCAGTGCTAGCAGGGGGAACTCAGATACGCAGTATTTT.

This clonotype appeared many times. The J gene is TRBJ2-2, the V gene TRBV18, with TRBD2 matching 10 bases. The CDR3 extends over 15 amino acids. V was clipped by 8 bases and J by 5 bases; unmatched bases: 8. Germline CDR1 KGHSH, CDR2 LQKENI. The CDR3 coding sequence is TGTGCCAGCAAGACCGGGACTAGCGCGACCGGGGAGCTGTTTTTT. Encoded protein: CASKTGTSATGELFF.

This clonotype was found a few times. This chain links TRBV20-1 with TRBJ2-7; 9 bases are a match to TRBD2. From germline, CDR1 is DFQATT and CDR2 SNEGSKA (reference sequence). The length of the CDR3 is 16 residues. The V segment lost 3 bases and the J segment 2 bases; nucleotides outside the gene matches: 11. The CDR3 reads CSASGALAGPTYEQYF. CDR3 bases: TGCAGTGCTAGTGGGGCCCTAGCGGGGCCGACCTACGAGCAGTACTTC.

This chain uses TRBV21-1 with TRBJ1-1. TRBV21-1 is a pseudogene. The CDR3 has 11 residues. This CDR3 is CASNSVPQAFF. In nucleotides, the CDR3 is TGTGCCAGCAACTCAGTTCCCCAAGCTTTCTTT.

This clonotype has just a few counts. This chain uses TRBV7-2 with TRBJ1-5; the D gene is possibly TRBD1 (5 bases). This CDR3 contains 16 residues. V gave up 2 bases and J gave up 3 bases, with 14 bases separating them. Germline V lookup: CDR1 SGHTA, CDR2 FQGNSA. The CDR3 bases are TGTGCCAGCAGCTTATGGGGGACGGGAAACAATCAGCCCCAGCATTTT. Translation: CASSLWGTGNNQPQHF. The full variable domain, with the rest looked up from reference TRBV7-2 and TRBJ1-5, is GAGVSQSPSNKVTEKGKDVELRCDPISGHTALYWYRQSLGQGLEFLIYFQGNSAPDKSGLPSDRFSAERTGGSVSTLTIQRTQQEDSAVYLCASSLWGTGNNQPQHFGDGTRLSIL.

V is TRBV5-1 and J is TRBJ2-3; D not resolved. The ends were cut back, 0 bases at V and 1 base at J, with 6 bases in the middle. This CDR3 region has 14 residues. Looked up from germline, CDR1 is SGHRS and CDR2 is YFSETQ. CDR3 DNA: TGCGCCAGCAGCTTGGCAATTCGCACAGATACGCAGTATTTT. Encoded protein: CASSLAIRTDTQYF.

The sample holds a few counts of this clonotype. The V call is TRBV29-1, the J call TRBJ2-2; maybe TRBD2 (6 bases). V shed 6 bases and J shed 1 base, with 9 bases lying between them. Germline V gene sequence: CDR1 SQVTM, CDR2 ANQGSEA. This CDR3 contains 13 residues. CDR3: CSVGAGNTGELFF. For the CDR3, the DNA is TGCAGCGTCGGAGCGGGGAACACCGGGGAGCTGTTTTTT.

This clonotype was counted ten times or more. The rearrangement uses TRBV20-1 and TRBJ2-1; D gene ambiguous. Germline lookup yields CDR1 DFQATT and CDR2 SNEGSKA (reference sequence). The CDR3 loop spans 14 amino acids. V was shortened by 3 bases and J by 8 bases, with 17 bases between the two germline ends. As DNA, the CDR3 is TGCAGTGCTAGGAGCCCGACCCAAGTGGATGAGCAGTTCTTC. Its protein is CSARSPTQVDEQFF.

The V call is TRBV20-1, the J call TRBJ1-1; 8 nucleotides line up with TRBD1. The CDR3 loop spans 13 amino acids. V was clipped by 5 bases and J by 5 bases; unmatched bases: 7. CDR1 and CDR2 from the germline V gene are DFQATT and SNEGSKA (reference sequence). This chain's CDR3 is CSAPGGAGTEAFF. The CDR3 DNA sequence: TGCAGTGCTCCAGGGGGCGCAGGGACTGAAGCTTTCTTT.

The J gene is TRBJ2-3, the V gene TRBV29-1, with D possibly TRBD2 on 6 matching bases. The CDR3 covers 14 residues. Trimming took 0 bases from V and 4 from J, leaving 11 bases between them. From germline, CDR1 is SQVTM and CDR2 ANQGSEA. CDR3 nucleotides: TGCAGCGTTGAAGAGGCGCGGGGCCCAGATACGCAGTATTTT. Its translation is CSVEEARGPDTQYF.

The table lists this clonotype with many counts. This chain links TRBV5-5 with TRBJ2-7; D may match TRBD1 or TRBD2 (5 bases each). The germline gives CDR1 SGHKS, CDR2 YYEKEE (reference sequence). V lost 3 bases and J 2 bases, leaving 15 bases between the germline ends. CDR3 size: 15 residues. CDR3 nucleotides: TGTGCCAGCAGCTGGGGGATCGGGTCCACCTACGAGCAGTACTTC. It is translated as CASSWGIGSTYEQYF.

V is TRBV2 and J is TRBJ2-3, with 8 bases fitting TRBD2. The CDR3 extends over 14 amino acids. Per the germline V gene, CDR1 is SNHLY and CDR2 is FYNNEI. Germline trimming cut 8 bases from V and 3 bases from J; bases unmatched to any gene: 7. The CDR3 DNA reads TGTGCCAGCCGTAGCGGGGAGGGGACAGATACGCAGTATTTT. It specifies CASRSGEGTDTQYF.

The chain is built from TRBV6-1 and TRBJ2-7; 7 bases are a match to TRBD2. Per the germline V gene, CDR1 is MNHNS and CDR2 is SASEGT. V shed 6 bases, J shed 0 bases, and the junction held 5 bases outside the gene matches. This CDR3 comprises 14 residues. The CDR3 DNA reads TGTGCCAGCAGGAGGAGCGGGGTCTCCTACGAGCAGTACTTC. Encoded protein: CASRRSGVSYEQYF.

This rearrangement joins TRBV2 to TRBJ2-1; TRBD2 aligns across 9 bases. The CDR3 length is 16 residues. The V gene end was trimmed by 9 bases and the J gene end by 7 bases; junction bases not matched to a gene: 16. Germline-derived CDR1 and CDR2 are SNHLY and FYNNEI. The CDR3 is CASEAPRGGGGNEQFF. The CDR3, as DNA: TGTGCCAGTGAAGCCCCTCGGGGCGGGGGGGGTAATGAGCAGTTCTTC.

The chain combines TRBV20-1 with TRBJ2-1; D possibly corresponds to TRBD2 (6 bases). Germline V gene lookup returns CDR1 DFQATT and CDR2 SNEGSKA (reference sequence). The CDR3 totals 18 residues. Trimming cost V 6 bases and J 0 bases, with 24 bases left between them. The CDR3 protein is CSARSRKIAGSSYNEQFF. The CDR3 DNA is TGCAGTGCCCGATCGCGGAAAATCGCGGGGAGCTCCTACAATGAGCAGTTCTTC.

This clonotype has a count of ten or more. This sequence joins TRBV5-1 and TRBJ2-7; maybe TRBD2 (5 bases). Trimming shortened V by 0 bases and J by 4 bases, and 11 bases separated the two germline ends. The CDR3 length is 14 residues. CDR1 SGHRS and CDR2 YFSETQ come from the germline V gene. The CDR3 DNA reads TGCGCCAGCAGCTTGGCTGGACTGGTATACGAGCAGTACTTC. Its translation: CASSLAGLVYEQYF.

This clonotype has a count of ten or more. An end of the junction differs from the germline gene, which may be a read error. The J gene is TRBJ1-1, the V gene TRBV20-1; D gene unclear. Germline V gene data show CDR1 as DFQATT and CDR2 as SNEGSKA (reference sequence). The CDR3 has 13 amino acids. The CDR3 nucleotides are TGCAGTGCGAGAGGTCCAAGGGCCAATGAAGCTTTCTTT. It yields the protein CSARGPRANEAFF.

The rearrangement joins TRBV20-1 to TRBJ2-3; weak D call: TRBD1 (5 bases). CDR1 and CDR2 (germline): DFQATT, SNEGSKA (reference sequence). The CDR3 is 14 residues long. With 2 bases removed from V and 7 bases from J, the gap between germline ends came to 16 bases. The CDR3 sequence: CSARSAERTYTQYF. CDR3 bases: TGCAGTGCTAGATCGGCAGAGAGGACATATACGCAGTATTTT.

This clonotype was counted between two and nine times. The CDR3 DNA follows: TGTGCCAGCAGCCTCTCCTTAGCGGGGGTCGAGCAGTACTTC. Amino acid sequence: CASSLSLAGVEQYF. V is TRBV11-2 and J is TRBJ2-7; 9 bases align to TRBD2. The J segment lost 6 bases and the V segment lost 5 bases, leaving 8 bases of the junction unmatched. The CDR3 spans 14 residues. CDR1 and CDR2 (germline): SGHAT, FQNNGV.

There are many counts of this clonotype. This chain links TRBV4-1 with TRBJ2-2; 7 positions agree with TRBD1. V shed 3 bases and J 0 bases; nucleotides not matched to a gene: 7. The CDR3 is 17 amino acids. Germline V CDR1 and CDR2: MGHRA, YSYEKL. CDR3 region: CASSHPRGGANTGELFF. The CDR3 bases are TGCGCCAGCAGCCACCCCCGAGGGGGCGCGAACACCGGGGAGCTGTTTTTT.

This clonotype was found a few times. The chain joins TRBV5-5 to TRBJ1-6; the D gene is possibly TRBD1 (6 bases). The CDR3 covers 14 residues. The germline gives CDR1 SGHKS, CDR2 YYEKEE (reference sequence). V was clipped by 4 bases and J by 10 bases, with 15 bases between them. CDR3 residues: CASSGGLGGSPLHF. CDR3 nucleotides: TGTGCCAGCAGCGGGGGCCTGGGGGGGTCACCCCTCCACTTT.

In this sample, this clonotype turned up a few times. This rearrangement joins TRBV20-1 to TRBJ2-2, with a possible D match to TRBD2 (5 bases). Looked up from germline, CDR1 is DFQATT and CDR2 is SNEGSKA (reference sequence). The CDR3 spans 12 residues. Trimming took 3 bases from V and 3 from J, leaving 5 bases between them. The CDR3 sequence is CSARRDTGELFF. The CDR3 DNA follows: TGCAGTGCTAGGAGGGACACCGGGGAGCTGTTTTTT.

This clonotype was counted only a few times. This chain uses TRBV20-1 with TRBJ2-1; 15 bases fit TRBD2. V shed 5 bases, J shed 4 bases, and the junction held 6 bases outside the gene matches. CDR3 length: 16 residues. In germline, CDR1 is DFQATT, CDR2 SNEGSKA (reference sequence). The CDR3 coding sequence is TGCAGTGCTGGGGGACTAGCGGGGGGCTCTTACAATGAGCAGTTCTTC. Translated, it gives CSAGGLAGGSYNEQFF.

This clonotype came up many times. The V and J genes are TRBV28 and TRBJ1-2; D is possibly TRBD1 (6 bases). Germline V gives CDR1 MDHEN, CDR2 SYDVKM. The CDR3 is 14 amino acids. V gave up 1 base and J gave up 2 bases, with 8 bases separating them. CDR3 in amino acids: CASSLYQGNYGYTF. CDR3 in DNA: TGTGCCAGCAGTTTATACCAGGGGAACTATGGCTACACCTTC.

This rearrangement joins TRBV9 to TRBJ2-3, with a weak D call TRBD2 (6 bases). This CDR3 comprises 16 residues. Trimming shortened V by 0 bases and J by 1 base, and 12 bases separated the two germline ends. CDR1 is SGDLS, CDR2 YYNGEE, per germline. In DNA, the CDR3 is TGTGCCAGCAGCGTAGGATGGGGCGGGGGCACAGATACGCAGTATTTT. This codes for CASSVGWGGGTDTQYF.

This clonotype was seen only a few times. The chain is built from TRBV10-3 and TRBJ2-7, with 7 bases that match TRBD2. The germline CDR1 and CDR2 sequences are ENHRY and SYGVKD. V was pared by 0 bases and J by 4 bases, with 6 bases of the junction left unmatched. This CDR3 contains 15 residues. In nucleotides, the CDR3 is TGTGCCATCAGTGAGTCGACTCTGGGGGGGTACGAGCAGTACTTC. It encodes CAISESTLGGYEQYF.

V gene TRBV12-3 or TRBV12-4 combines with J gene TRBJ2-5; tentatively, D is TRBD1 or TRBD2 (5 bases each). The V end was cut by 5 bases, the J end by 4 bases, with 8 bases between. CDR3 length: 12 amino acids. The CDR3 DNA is TGTGCCAGCAGTACAGGAGGAGAGACCCAGTACTTC. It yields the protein CASSTGGETQYF.

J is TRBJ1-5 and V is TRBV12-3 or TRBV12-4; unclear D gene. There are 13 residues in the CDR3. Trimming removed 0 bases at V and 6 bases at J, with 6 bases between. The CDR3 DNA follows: TGTGCCAGCAGTTTAGCGTGGGGTCAGCCCCAGCATTTT. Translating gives CASSLAWGQPQHF.

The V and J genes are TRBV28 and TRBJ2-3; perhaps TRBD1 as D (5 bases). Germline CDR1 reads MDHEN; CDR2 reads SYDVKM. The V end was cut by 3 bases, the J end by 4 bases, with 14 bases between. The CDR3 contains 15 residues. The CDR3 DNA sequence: TGTGCCAGCAGTTTTCAGGGTAGCCGGGCAGATACGCAGTATTTT. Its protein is CASSFQGSRADTQYF.

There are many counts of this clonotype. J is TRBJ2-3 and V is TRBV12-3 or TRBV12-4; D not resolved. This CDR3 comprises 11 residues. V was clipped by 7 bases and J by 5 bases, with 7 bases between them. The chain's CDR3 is CASTFGDTQYF. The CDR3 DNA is TGTGCCAGCACTTTTGGAGATACGCAGTATTTT.